These 26 T cell receptor beta chains came from one sample sequenced in a study of T cells in Graves' hyperthyroidism and ophthalmopathy. Regions amplified from RNA transcripts were the TCR beta CDR3 regions. The HTBI primer set was used in a first-round RT-PCR of the TCR CDR3. TCRdb reprocessed the multiplex PCR reads with MiXCR, giving one entry per CDR3 protein. The sample contains around 580,000 distinct CDR3 sequences, just over 45% of which appear only once. Sequenced material: peripheral blood or thyroid tissue (not recorded which). These receptors were collected from a woman aged 18-35 years with Graves' hyperthyroidism.

This clonotype was observed a single time. The V call is TRBV20-1, the J call TRBJ1-4; D is possibly TRBD1 (6 bases). The germline V and J ends were trimmed by 4 bases and 5 bases, with 14 bases remaining between them. Germline V gene lookup returns CDR1 DFQATT and CDR2 SNEGSKA (reference sequence). CDR3 length: 14 residues. The CDR3 here is CSATRAGANEKLFF. DNA for the CDR3: TGCAGTGCTACGAGGGCAGGGGCGAATGAAAAACTGTTTTTT.

On this clonotype: The junction and the germline gene differ at one end; a read error may be behind it. V is TRBV29-1 and J is TRBJ2-5; no definite D call. Germline loops: CDR1 SQVTM, CDR2 ANQGSEA. This CDR3 is 12 amino acids long. Here the CDR3 DNA reads TGCAGCGTTGTTAGGGCCCAAGAGACCCAGTACTTT. It codes for CSVVRAQETQYF.

Many counts were recorded for this clonotype. This chain joins TRBV5-1 and TRBJ2-7; D ambiguous. CDR1 and CDR2 (germline): SGHRS, YFSETQ. The V end lost 0 bases, the J end lost 5 bases, and 12 bases lay between the germline ends. CDR3 length: 14 amino acids. The CDR3 region has the DNA TGCGCCAGCAGCTTGGGGCAGGCTCTTAACGAGCAGTACTTC. Residues: CASSLGQALNEQYF. The variable domain in full, with the rest retrieved from reference TRBV5-1 and TRBJ2-7, is KAGVTQTPRYLIKTRGQQVTLSCSPISGHRSVSWYQQTPGQGLQFLFEYFSETQRNKGNFPGRFSGRQFSNSRSEMNVSTLELGDSALYLCASSLGQALNEQYFGPGTRLTVT.

This clonotype came up many times. The rearrangement joins TRBV7-2 to TRBJ1-2; D perhaps matches TRBD1 (6 bases). The CDR3 length is 14 residues. Trimming removed 0 bases from V and 4 bases from J, with 9 bases in between. The germline gives CDR1 SGHTA, CDR2 FQGNSA. CDR3 sequence: CASSLAQGGYGYTF. DNA for the CDR3: TGTGCCAGCAGCTTAGCACAGGGCGGCTATGGCTACACCTTC.

This clonotype came up a few times. The V gene is TRBV27, the J gene TRBJ1-2, with 10 bases lining up with TRBD1. Germline V lookup: CDR1 MNHEY, CDR2 SMNVEV (reference sequence). The CDR3 extends over 15 amino acids. Trimming at V came to 5 bases and at J to 5 bases, leaving 8 bases not matched to a gene. Here the CDR3 reads CASSTWTGGGYGYTF. The CDR3 nucleotides are TGTGCCAGCAGTACATGGACAGGGGGAGGGTATGGCTACACCTTC.

The rearrangement links TRBV14 to TRBJ1-1; unclear D gene. CDR3 size: 13 residues. Germline V gene sequence: CDR1 SGHDN, CDR2 FVKESK. Deletions cut 1 base from V and 11 bases from J, with 14 bases between. CDR3 sequence (DNA): TGTGCCAGCAGCCAAGTCAGAGGTGTAGATGCTTTCTTT. Translated, it gives CASSQVRGVDAFF.

The rearrangement joins TRBV20-1 to TRBJ2-7, with D maybe TRBD1 (5 bases). CDR1 DFQATT and CDR2 SNEGSKA come from the germline V gene (reference sequence). The CDR3 extends over 10 amino acids. V shed 4 bases and J shed 7 bases, with 8 bases lying between them. The CDR3 is CSAKNREQYF. CDR3 coding DNA: TGCAGTGCTAAAAACAGGGAGCAGTACTTC.

Points on this clonotype: This may be a read error: a much more frequent sequence differs by one nucleotide. Lacking the conserved final phenylalanine or tryptophan, this CDR3 likely reflects a read error. V is TRBV5-1 and J is TRBJ2-5; no clear D gene. In germline, CDR1 is SGHRS, CDR2 YFSETQ. With 0 bases removed from V and 6 bases from J, the gap between germline ends came to 12 bases. The CDR3 is 14 residues long. Written as DNA, the CDR3 is TGCGCCAGCAGCTTGGGTGGCAGGTCACAGACCCAGTACTGC. Protein sequence: CASSLGGRSQTQYC.

In this sample, this clonotype turned up many times. The J gene is TRBJ2-5, the V gene TRBV18; no clear D. The CDR3 has 14 amino acids. Per the germline V gene, CDR1 is KGHSH and CDR2 is LQKENI. The ends were cut back, 0 bases at V and 5 bases at J, with 10 bases in the middle. CDR3 bases: TGTGCCAGCTCACCACCCAGCCGTGGGGAGACCCAGTACTTC. Translation: CASSPPSRGETQYF. Together with reference TRBV18 and TRBJ2-5, the CDR3 gives the full variable domain: NAGVMQNPRHLVRRRGQEARLRCSPMKGHSHVYWYRQLPEEGLKFMVYLQKENIIDESGMPKERFSAEFPKEGPSILRIQQVVRGDSAAYFCASSPPSRGETQYFGPGTRLLVL.

V gene TRBV20-1 combines with J gene TRBJ1-2, with a possible D match to TRBD1 (6 bases). Germline CDR1 and CDR2: DFQATT and SNEGSKA (reference sequence). V lost 0 bases and J lost 5, with 19 bases in between. There are 16 residues in the CDR3. The CDR3 sequence: CSAREGHLNTEYGYTF. CDR3 coding DNA: TGCAGTGCTAGAGAGGGACACTTGAACACTGAATATGGCTACACCTTC.

The table lists this clonotype with a few counts. The chain couples TRBV3-1 to TRBJ1-1; D ambiguous. Germline lookup yields CDR1 LGHDT and CDR2 YNNKEL (reference sequence). The germline V and J ends were trimmed by 0 bases and 6 bases, with 8 bases remaining between them. The CDR3 spans 13 residues. Written as DNA, the CDR3 is TGTGCCAGCAGCCAAGAGGGAGGGTCTGAAGCTTTCTTT. Protein: CASSQEGGSEAFF.

This clonotype was recorded at least ten times. The rearrangement links TRBV7-2 to TRBJ2-7; D is perhaps TRBD2 (6 bases). The CDR3 extends over 13 amino acids. Germline-derived CDR1 and CDR2 are SGHTA and FQGNSA. V shed 3 bases and J shed 7 bases, with 13 bases lying between them. CDR3 amino acids: CASSFGTYWEQYF. CDR3 DNA: TGTGCCAGCAGCTTCGGGACTTACTGGGAGCAGTACTTC.

The chain employs TRBV2 and TRBJ1-5; the D is unclear. Trimming cost V 6 bases and J 10 bases, with 13 bases left between them. CDR1 and CDR2 (germline): SNHLY, FYNNEI. The length of the CDR3 is 12 residues. CDR3: CASRIAGDPQHF. The DNA of the CDR3 is TGTGCCAGCAGAATAGCGGGAGATCCCCAGCATTTT.

The chain joins TRBV4-3 to TRBJ1-5, with 8 nucleotides matching TRBD1. V lost 1 base, J lost 5 bases, and 4 bases stayed unmatched. The CDR3 is made up of 15 amino acids. CDR1 and CDR2 from the germline V gene are LGHNA and YSLEER. The CDR3 DNA reads TGCGCCAGCAGCCAAGTGGACAGGGAGTATCAGCCCCAGCATTTT. Residues: CASSQVDREYQPQHF.

This clonotype was observed a single time. The chain links TRBV5-3 to TRBJ2-7; 10 bases are a match to TRBD1. TRBV5-3 is an ORF; its function is uncertain. The J segment lost 2 bases and the V segment lost 10 bases, leaving 12 bases of the junction unmatched. The CDR3 totals 15 residues. CDR3 amino acids: CAGDTTGGSTYEQYF. CDR3 nucleotide sequence: TGTGCCGGTGATACGACAGGGGGCAGCACCTACGAGCAGTACTTC.

The sample holds one count of this clonotype. The CDR3 nucleotides are TGCAGCGCTAGACAGGGGGGCGAAAAACTGTTTTTT. This sequence encodes CSARQGGEKLFF. V gene TRBV29-1 combines with J gene TRBJ1-4; 9 nucleotides line up with TRBD1. Germline-derived CDR1 and CDR2 are SQVTM and ANQGSEA. The V gene end was trimmed by 7 bases and the J gene end by 8 bases; junction bases not matched to a gene: 5. The length of the CDR3 is 12 residues.

The chain has TRBV7-9 and TRBJ1-2, with D perhaps TRBD1 (5 bases). CDR1 is SEHNR, CDR2 FQNEAQ, per germline (reference sequence). Trimming left V 5 bases short and J 6 bases short, with 31 bases between. This CDR3 spans 19 amino acids. The CDR3 DNA reads TGTGCCAGCAGCCCCGTCGGAGCGGGGGGTACAGGTGTCCCGAATGGCTACACCTTC. The encoded protein is CASSPVGAGGTGVPNGYTF.

This clonotype was seen a single time. Compared with germline, one end of the junction differs, possibly owing to a read error. The chain couples TRBV2 to TRBJ1-2, with D unresolved. Germline CDR1 is SNHLY and CDR2 is FYNNEI. CDR3 length: 14 amino acids. Written as DNA, the CDR3 is TGCGCCAGCAATGAATCGGCAGCAAACTATGGCTACACCTTC. Its protein is CASNESAANYGYTF.

The chain employs TRBV20-1 and TRBJ1-2, with 8 positions matching TRBD1. CDR3 length: 16 amino acids. Germline loops: CDR1 DFQATT, CDR2 SNEGSKA (reference sequence). The V gene end was trimmed by 1 base and the J gene end by 0 bases; junction bases not matched to a gene: 7. The CDR3 bases are TGCAGTGCTAGAGCAGGGGGCAGGGTCACTAACTATGGCTACACCTTC. Protein sequence: CSARAGGRVTNYGYTF.

This chain connects TRBV9 to TRBJ2-1; possibly TRBD2 for D (5 bases). Trimming pared 5 bases from V and 3 bases from J, leaving 15 bases between. The CDR3 is 15 amino acids. CDR1 and CDR2 from the germline V gene are SGDLS and YYNGEE. CDR3 residues: CASSGDDGNYNEQFF. As DNA, the CDR3 is TGTGCCAGCAGTGGGGATGACGGGAACTACAATGAGCAGTTCTTC. The whole variable domain, filled in from reference TRBV9 and TRBJ2-1, reads DSGVTQTPKHLITATGQRVTLRCSPRSGDLSVYWYQQSLDQGLQFLIQYYNGEERAKGNILERFSAQQFPDLHSELNLSSLELGDSALYFCASSGDDGNYNEQFFGPGTRLTVL.

This clonotype occurred a few times. The chain has TRBV30 and TRBJ2-2, with D possibly matching TRBD1 (6 bases). The germline V gene has CDR1 GTSNPN and CDR2 SVGIG (reference sequence). The CDR3 runs to 16 residues. Trimming removed 4 bases from V and 0 bases from J, with 15 bases in between. CDR3 loop: CAWKFLQGTNTGELFF. Here the CDR3 DNA reads TGTGCCTGGAAGTTTTTACAGGGTACGAACACCGGGGAGCTGTTTTTT. The whole variable domain, filled in from reference TRBV30 and TRBJ2-2, reads SQTIHQWPATLVQPVGSPLSLECTVEGTSNPNLYWYRQAAGRGLQLLFYSVGIGQISSEVPQNLSASRPQDRQFILSSKKLLLSDSGFYLCAWKFLQGTNTGELFFGEGSRLTVL.

The sample holds many counts of this clonotype. The chain employs TRBV29-1 and TRBJ1-3; D is undetermined. The CDR3 has 15 amino acids. V lost 0 bases, J lost 0 bases, and 9 bases lay in between. Germline loops: CDR1 SQVTM, CDR2 ANQGSEA. The CDR3 reads CSVEDRHNSGNTIYF. The CDR3 DNA sequence: TGCAGCGTTGAAGACAGACATAACTCTGGAAACACCATATATTTT.

Ten or more counts support this clonotype. This rearrangement joins TRBV5-1 to TRBJ2-5; tentatively, D is TRBD2 (5 bases). The CDR3 loop spans 15 amino acids. Germline assignment: CDR1 SGHRS and CDR2 YFSETQ. The germline V and J ends were trimmed by 4 bases and 5 bases, with 18 bases remaining between them. CDR3 region: CASSLAFVGLETQYF. CDR3 sequence (DNA): TGCGCCAGCAGCCTGGCCTTCGTAGGACTCGAGACCCAGTACTTC.

On this clonotype itself: The CDR3 carries no conserved terminal phenylalanine or tryptophan, so it likely arises from a read error. The limits of the CDR3 on the DNA are not certain, so only TCRdb's listed CDR3 is given. The V gene is TRBV7-9, the J gene TRBJ2-5. Looked up from germline, CDR1 is SEHNR and CDR2 is FQNEAQ (reference sequence). A total of 9 residues make up the CDR3, ends included. The CDR3 loop reads CASSRDPNT.

The V call is TRBV29-1, the J call TRBJ1-2; a weak D match, TRBD1 (6 bases). Germline V gives CDR1 SQVTM, CDR2 ANQGSEA. The CDR3 loop spans 12 amino acids. V was pared by 7 bases and J by 10 bases, with 19 bases between. CDR3 protein: CSARRQGSAYTF. The DNA for the CDR3 is TGCAGCGCGAGGCGTCAGGGGTCTGCCTACACCTTC. The full variable domain, completed using reference TRBV29-1 and TRBJ1-2, is SAVISQKPSRDICQRGTSLTIQCQVDSQVTMMFWYRQQPGQSLTLIATANQGSEATYESGFVIDKFPISRPNLTFSTLTVSNMSPEDSSIYLCSARRQGSAYTFGSGTRLTVV.

This clonotype was recorded at least ten times. V and J are TRBV25-1 and TRBJ1-1, with D perhaps matching TRBD1 (5 bases). The CDR3 totals 14 residues. With 4 bases removed from V and 5 bases from J, the gap between germline ends came to 14 bases. Looked up from germline, CDR1 is MGHDK and CDR2 is SYGVNS. CDR3 coding DNA: TGTGCCAGCAGTGGGGGGAGGTTGAGAACTGAAGCTTTCTTT. It yields the protein CASSGGRLRTEAFF. The full variable domain, its missing parts supplied by reference TRBV25-1 and TRBJ1-1, is EADIYQTPRYLVIGTGKKITLECSQTMGHDKMYWYQQDPGMELHLIHYSYGVNSTEKGDLSSESTVSRIRTEHFPLTLESARPSHTSQYLCASSGGRLRTEAFFGQGTRLTVV.